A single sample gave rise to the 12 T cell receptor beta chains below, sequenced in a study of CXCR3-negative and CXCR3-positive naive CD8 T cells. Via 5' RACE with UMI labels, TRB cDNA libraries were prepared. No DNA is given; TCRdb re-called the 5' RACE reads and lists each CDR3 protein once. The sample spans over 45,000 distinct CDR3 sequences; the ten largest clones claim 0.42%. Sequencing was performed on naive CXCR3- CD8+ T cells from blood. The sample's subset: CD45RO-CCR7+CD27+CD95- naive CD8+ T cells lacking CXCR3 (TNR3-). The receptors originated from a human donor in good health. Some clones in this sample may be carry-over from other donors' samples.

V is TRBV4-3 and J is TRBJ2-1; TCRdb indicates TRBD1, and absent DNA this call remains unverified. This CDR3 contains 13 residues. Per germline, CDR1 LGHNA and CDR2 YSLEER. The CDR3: CASSQWGSNEQFF.

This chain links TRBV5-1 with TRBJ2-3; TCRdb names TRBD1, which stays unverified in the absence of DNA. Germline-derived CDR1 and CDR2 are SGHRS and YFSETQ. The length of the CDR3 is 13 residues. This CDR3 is CASSFWGRDTQYF. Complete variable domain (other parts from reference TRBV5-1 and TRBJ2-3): KAGVTQTPRYLIKTRGQQVTLSCSPISGHRSVSWYQQTPGQGLQFLFEYFSETQRNKGNFPGRFSGRQFSNSRSEMNVSTLELGDSALYLCASSFWGRDTQYFGPGTRLTVL.

The CDR3 protein is CSVVGGNTIYF. The rearrangement joins TRBV29-1 to TRBJ1-3. This CDR3 spans 11 amino acids. Per the germline V gene, CDR1 is SQVTM and CDR2 is ANQGSEA.

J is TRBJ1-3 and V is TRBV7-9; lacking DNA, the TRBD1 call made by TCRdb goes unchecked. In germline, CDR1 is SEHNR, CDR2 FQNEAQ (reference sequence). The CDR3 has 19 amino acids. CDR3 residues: CASSPWQGGTGNSGNTIYF.

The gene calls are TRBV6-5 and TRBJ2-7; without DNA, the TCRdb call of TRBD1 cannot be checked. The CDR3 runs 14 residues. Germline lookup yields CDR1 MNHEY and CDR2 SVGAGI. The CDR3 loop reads CASRIRDSNYEQYF.

The CDR3 spells CASSSVDKNNEQFF. The rearrangement links TRBV7-9 to TRBJ2-1; TCRdb reports TRBD1, a call that lacks DNA to check it against. This CDR3 has 14 amino acids. Germline assignment: CDR1 SEHNR and CDR2 FQNEAQ (reference sequence).

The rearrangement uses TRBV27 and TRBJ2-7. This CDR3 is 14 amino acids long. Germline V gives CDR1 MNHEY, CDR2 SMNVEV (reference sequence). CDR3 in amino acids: CASSLVAQGYEQYF.

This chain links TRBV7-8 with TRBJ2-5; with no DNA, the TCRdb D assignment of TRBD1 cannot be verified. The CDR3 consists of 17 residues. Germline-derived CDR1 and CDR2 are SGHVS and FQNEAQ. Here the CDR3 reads CASSLGTRGYSVETQYF.

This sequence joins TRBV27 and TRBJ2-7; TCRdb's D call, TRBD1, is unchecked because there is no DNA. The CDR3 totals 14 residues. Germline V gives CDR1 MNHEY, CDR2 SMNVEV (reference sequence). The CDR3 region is CASSSMTGPYEQYF.

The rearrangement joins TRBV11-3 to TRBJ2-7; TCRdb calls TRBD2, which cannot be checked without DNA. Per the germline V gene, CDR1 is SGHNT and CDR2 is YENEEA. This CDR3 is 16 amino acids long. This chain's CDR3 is CASSLGGGQIIYEQYF.

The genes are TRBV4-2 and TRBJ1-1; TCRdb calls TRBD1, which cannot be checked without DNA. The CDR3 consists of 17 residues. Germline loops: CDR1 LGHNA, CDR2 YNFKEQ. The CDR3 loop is CASSQEGAGTGGPEAFF.

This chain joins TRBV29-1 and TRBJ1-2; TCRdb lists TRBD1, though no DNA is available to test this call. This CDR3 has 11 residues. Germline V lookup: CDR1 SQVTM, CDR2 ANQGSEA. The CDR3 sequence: CSGGDQDGYTF.